This TCR beta chain derives from a study of blood T cells in healthy people across ages. After removal of 5 bases from V and 5 bases from J, the junction contained 10 bases not matched to a gene. There are 14 residues in the CDR3. Germline assignment: CDR1 DFQATT and CDR2 SNEGSKA (reference sequence). Then a second PCR, running about 6 to 12 cycles, was carried out with a sample-barcoded 5' primer and a J-beta primer mix. Via MiXCR, TCRdb re-called the 5' RACE reads, giving one row per CDR3 protein. This table holds around 1.5 million distinct CDR3 sequences, 59% found once. In its sample, this clonotype was seen many times.

Source material: blood. The receptor was derived from a man between 18 and 35 years old in good health. This sequence joins TRBV20-1 and TRBJ2-7, with 9 bases identical to TRBD1. The CDR3 spells CSAQTPGTGNEQYF. CDR3 sequence (DNA): TGCAGTGCTCAAACACCCGGGACAGGGAACGAGCAGTACTTC.